This TCR beta chain was captured in a study of cytomegalovirus exposure and HLA in healthy donors. 13 Jbeta primers and 60 Vbeta primers were used for the PCR. In the original processing: Unique TCR beta chains numbered about 80 million in a later analysis, with roughly 10 million shared. Some clones are missing from TCRdb's copy, which holds only in-frame ones; the method was immunoSEQ multiplex PCR. The V and J calls and the clone size are those of that table, but D and trimming were determined from the DNA. Seen here are under 300,000 clones, just over 85% observed once, and the top ten hold less than 4%. The material sequenced was PBMCs. This clonotype originated in a man in his forties in good health and CMV-seropositive.

DNA of the CDR3: TGTGCCAGCAGCCCTGGGGCTGAGGCCGGGGAGCTGTTTTTT. The encoded protein is CASSPGAEAGELFF. The chain is built from TRBV2 and TRBJ2-2; a possible D gene is TRBD1 (5 bases). Germline values: CDR1 SNHLY, CDR2 FYNNEI. Trimming removed 6 bases at V and 6 bases at J, with 14 bases between. The length of the CDR3 is 14 residues.